This TCR beta chain was sequenced during a study of blood T cell repertoires in COVID-19. Study as a whole: Samples came from the United States, Italy and Spain, spanning acute and convalescent COVID-19. PBMCs, B-cell-depleted T cells, or T cells were the source of the cDNA or gDNA that made up the material.

V was pared by 10 bases and J by 4 bases, with 21 bases of the junction left unmatched. Germline CDR1 and CDR2: LNHDA and SQIVND (reference sequence). The CDR3 is 17 amino acids. The data were produced by immunoSEQ multiplex PCR, yet TCRdb's version contains in-frame clones alone and is incomplete. The table records some 260,000 clones, about 79% of them present only once. The source of this sequence is a man older than 75 with acute or convalescent COVID-19. The material sequenced was peripheral blood. This chain uses TRBV19 with TRBJ2-5, with TRBD1 identical over 7 bases. The CDR3 nucleotides read TGTGCCACTAAGCCGGGACACAGGGGCCGAGGGGGAGAGACCCAGTACTTC. This codes for CATKPGHRGRGGETQYF.